Shown below are 20 T cell receptor beta chains from a single sample sequenced in a study of blood T cell repertoires in COVID-19. Measured with immunoSEQ multiplex PCR; TCRdb has only the in-frame clones, and not every one. In the table there are 400,000 or so clones, approximately 88% of which are singletons. The sequenced sample consisted of PBMCs or T cells enriched from blood (not recorded which). Source of these receptors: a middle-aged woman with acute COVID-19.

The rearrangement links TRBV4-1 to TRBJ1-5; possibly TRBD1 for D (6 bases). Germline V CDR1 and CDR2: MGHRA, YSYEKL. This CDR3 is 17 amino acids long. The ends were cut back, 0 bases at V and 8 bases at J, with 20 bases in the middle. In DNA form, the CDR3 reads TGCGCCAGCAGCCAAGATTGGACAGTAATAATTCACGAGCCCCAGCATTTT. Its protein product is CASSQDWTVIIHEPQHF.

The chain uses TRBV19 and TRBJ1-5, with TRBD1 identical over 10 bases. With V trimmed by 4 bases and J by 7 bases, 10 bases remained unmatched. CDR3 length equals 16 residues. The germline gives CDR1 LNHDA, CDR2 SQIVND (reference sequence). DNA for the CDR3: TGTGCCAGTAGTAAAGAAGGGGACAGGGGTGGCCAGCCCCAGCATTTT. Encoded protein: CASSKEGDRGGQPQHF.

V usage is TRBV10-3 and J usage is TRBJ1-6; 7 positions match TRBD1. The germline CDR1 and CDR2 sequences are ENHRY and SYGVKD. Trimming at V came to 3 bases and at J to 7 bases, leaving 0 bases not matched to a gene. The CDR3 contains 13 residues. CDR3 protein: CAISEQGNSPLHF. The CDR3 bases are TGTGCCATCAGTGAACAGGGGAATTCACCCCTCCACTTT.

In the case of this clone: This CDR3 is also generated by other DNA sequences in the sample. The chain uses TRBV3-1 (or the pseudogene TRBV3-2) and TRBJ2-7; TRBD1 aligns across 8 bases. The CDR3 runs to 13 residues. The J segment lost 2 bases and the V segment lost 3 bases, leaving 0 bases of the junction unmatched. CDR1 is LGHDT and CDR2 is YNNKEL in the germline V gene (reference sequence). The CDR3 DNA reads TGTGCCAGCAGCCACAGGGGGCCCTACGAGCAGTACTTC. The encoded protein is CASSHRGPYEQYF.

This chain connects TRBV18 to TRBJ1-1, with a possible D match to TRBD1 (5 bases). The germline V gene has CDR1 KGHSH and CDR2 LQKENI. Trimming shortened V by 6 bases and J by 7 bases, and 18 bases separated the two germline ends. The CDR3 is made up of 14 amino acids. The CDR3 loop is CASSRDGRAGEAFF. The CDR3 DNA sequence: TGTGCCAGCTCCCGCGACGGCAGGGCTGGTGAAGCTTTCTTT.

This clone was observed once. This chain joins TRBV29-1 and TRBJ1-2, with D hard to call. V lost 3 bases and J lost 6, with 14 bases in between. This CDR3 has 13 residues. CDR1 and CDR2 (germline): SQVTM, ANQGSEA. The CDR3 DNA follows: TGCAGCGTTGATGCGGGCGGTATCCATGGCTACACCTTC. It specifies CSVDAGGIHGYTF. Variable domain in full (rest from reference TRBV29-1 and TRBJ1-2): SAVISQKPSRDICQRGTSLTIQCQVDSQVTMMFWYRQQPGQSLTLIATANQGSEATYESGFVIDKFPISRPNLTFSTLTVSNMSPEDSSIYLCSVDAGGIHGYTFGSGTRLTVV.

The chain couples TRBV9 to TRBJ2-1; TRBD1 might be the D (6 bases). Trimming stripped 0 bases from V and 8 bases from J, with 12 bases between. CDR1 SGDLS and CDR2 YYNGEE come from the germline V gene. The CDR3 is 14 residues long. CDR3 sequence reads: CASSVGGGRDEQFF. The DNA of the CDR3 is TGTGCCAGCAGCGTAGGTGGGGGCAGGGATGAGCAGTTCTTC.

The chain has TRBV3-1 (or the pseudogene TRBV3-2) and TRBJ2-3, with TRBD2 identical over 12 bases. Per the germline V gene, CDR1 is LGHDT and CDR2 is YNNKEL (reference sequence). V was clipped by 1 base and J by 5 bases; unmatched bases: 4. The CDR3 runs 16 residues. The CDR3 DNA follows: TGTGCCAGCAGCCAAGGGCTAGCGGGGGGGTTAGATACGCAGTATTTT. It yields the protein CASSQGLAGGLDTQYF.

In DNA form, the CDR3 reads TGTGCCACCGGGACAGGGATGTTCGCAGATACGCAGTATTTT. Residues: CATGTGMFADTQYF. The rearrangement uses TRBV24-1 and TRBJ2-3; TRBD1 agrees at 9 bases. V dropped 9 bases and J dropped 4; count of bases not matched to a gene: 7. Germline loops: CDR1 KGHDR, CDR2 SFDVKD. This CDR3 is built from 14 residues.

This chain connects TRBV6-1 to TRBJ1-3; D possibly corresponds to TRBD1 (6 bases). Per germline, CDR1 MNHNS and CDR2 SASEGT. Trimming took 2 bases from V and 2 from J, leaving 13 bases between them. The CDR3 covers 16 residues. The CDR3 sequence: CASSEQGGRPGNTIYF. For the CDR3, the DNA is TGTGCCAGCAGTGAACAAGGGGGTAGGCCTGGAAACACCATATATTTT.

The gene calls are TRBV5-5 and TRBJ2-5; D perhaps matches TRBD1 (6 bases). CDR1 is SGHKS, CDR2 YYEKEE, per germline (reference sequence). The CDR3 loop spans 14 amino acids. Trimming left V 3 bases short and J 1 base short, with 10 bases between. The CDR3 nucleotides read TGTGCCAGCAGCTCGGGGACACTCCAAGAGACCCAGTACTTC. This sequence encodes CASSSGTLQETQYF.

This clone was seen just once. The chain is built from TRBV5-1 and TRBJ2-1; D may be TRBD1 (6 bases). In germline, CDR1 is SGHRS, CDR2 YFSETQ. There are 15 residues in the CDR3. Trimming shortened V by 4 bases and J by 5 bases, and 16 bases separated the two germline ends. The CDR3 is CASSHTPGHHNEQFF. CDR3 in DNA: TGCGCCAGCAGCCATACGCCGGGACACCACAATGAGCAGTTCTTC.

The J gene is TRBJ1-2, the V gene TRBV3-1 (or the pseudogene TRBV3-2); TRBD1 is a possible D gene (5 bases). Trimming took 2 bases from V and 8 from J, leaving 15 bases between them. Germline CDR1 is LGHDT and CDR2 is YNNKEL (reference sequence). The CDR3 totals 14 residues. This chain's CDR3 is CASSQWQGLGGYTF. DNA for the CDR3: TGTGCCAGCAGCCAATGGCAGGGATTGGGAGGCTACACCTTC.

The chain carries TRBV10-3 and TRBJ2-5; the D gene is possibly TRBD2 (6 bases). V was cut by 6 bases and J by 3 bases, with 11 bases left in between. CDR1 ENHRY and CDR2 SYGVKD come from the germline V gene. This CDR3 contains 13 residues. The CDR3 here is CAISLGGKETQYF. CDR3 in DNA: TGTGCCATCAGCCTCGGGGGAAAAGAGACCCAGTACTTC.

The rearrangement links TRBV5-4 to TRBJ2-1, with 10 bases that match TRBD2. The length of the CDR3 is 17 residues. The V and J ends lost 0 bases and 0 bases, in that order; junction bases with no gene match: 3. Germline V gives CDR1 SGHNT, CDR2 YYREEE (reference sequence). The CDR3 region is CASSLAAGGSSYNEQFF. CDR3 in DNA: TGTGCCAGCAGCTTGGCAGCGGGGGGGAGCTCCTACAATGAGCAGTTCTTC.

The CDR3 loop is CASSQGQGGSYEQYF. CDR3 in DNA: TGCGCCAGCAGCCAAGGACAGGGGGGGTCGTACGAGCAGTACTTC. This chain links TRBV4-1 with TRBJ2-7, with TRBD1 matching over 9 bases. The germline V gene encodes CDR1 MGHRA and CDR2 YSYEKL. V shed 1 base and J 4 bases; nucleotides not matched to a gene: 5. The length of the CDR3 is 15 residues.

CDR3 DNA sequence: TGTGCCAGCTCACCACGGGGGACTGCTTACAATGAGCAGTTCTTC. Encoded protein: CASSPRGTAYNEQFF. V gene TRBV18 combines with J gene TRBJ2-1, with a tentative D call TRBD2 (6 bases). Germline CDR1 is KGHSH and CDR2 is LQKENI. Trimming removed 1 base from V and 4 bases from J, with 11 bases in between. The CDR3 is made up of 15 amino acids.

J is TRBJ2-3 and V is TRBV15, with 8 nucleotides matching TRBD2. Germline V gene lookup returns CDR1 LNHNV and CDR2 YYDKDF (reference sequence). The CDR3 runs to 18 residues. The V segment lost 1 base and the J segment 4 bases; nucleotides outside the gene matches: 13. The CDR3 nucleotides read TGTGCCACCAGCAGAGGAGCTGGGACTAGTGGGGATGCAGATACGCAGTATTTT. This translates into CATSRGAGTSGDADTQYF.

This clone has just a few counts. The chain joins TRBV19 to TRBJ1-5; TRBD1 might be the D (5 bases). The CDR3 extends over 15 amino acids. CDR1 is LNHDA, CDR2 SQIVND, per germline (reference sequence). V was shortened by 3 bases and J by 5 bases, with 14 bases between the two germline ends. CDR3 coding DNA: TGTGCCAGTAGTATTGGGCGGGGGATGGATCAGCCCCAGCATTTT. Protein product: CASSIGRGMDQPQHF.

CDR3 DNA sequence: TGCGCCAGCAGCGTGGACAGCATGAACACTGAAGCTTTCTTT. This encodes CASSVDSMNTEAFF. This chain connects TRBV5-1 to TRBJ1-1, with D possibly matching TRBD1 (6 bases). CDR3 length: 14 residues. CDR1 and CDR2 from the germline V gene are SGHRS and YFSETQ. Trimming pared 4 bases from V and 0 bases from J, leaving 10 bases between.